This TCR beta chain was recovered during a study of T cell repertoires in aging, cancer and after chemotherapy (dated by TCRdb to 2018 to 2020). General notes on the study: Donors spanned six age groups from 30 or younger to 70 or older, with at least three individuals per group. Healthy donor control TCR repertoires were recorded over several months to years and showed clear clonal overlap across re-sampling. In total, the full dataset held millions of TCR reads. Peripheral blood TCR beta repertoires from healthy donors and cancer patients were profiled to examine immunoaging and T cell reconstitution after chemotherapy. The cohort comprised 218 cancer patients, 90 to 94 with hematological and 110 to 130 with solid cancers, plus 95 healthy donors as a reference group. Results and caveats for the whole study, not just this receptor: Compared with age-matched healthy donors, untreated patients with either hematological or solid cancers had significantly lower TCR diversity in the blood along with higher clonality. In both cancer cohorts, the median generation probability rose over the chemotherapy interval, which suggests that the repertoire was reconstituted through rebound thymic output. The authors noted that the repertoire data do not allow conclusions about immunological memory after chemotherapy. In healthy donors, the drop in TCR diversity with age came mainly from a loss of richness, whereas in cancer patients a loss of evenness also played a part.

Via the germline V gene (reference sequence), CDR1 is SGHNT and CDR2 YYREEE. Germline trimming: 1 base from V, 0 bases from J; junction bases outside gene matches: 2. The CDR3 goes from the cysteine to the phenylalanine over 16 residues. The CDR3 DNA has 48 bases and is translated from base 1. This clonotype is categorized as large (0.1 to 1%). Which antigen it targets is not known. No clone much larger than this one lies a single base away; base qualities are absent. Rearranged TRB sequences spanning V, D and J segments were amplified in a multiplex touch-down PCR with a mixed TRB-A/B primer pool. Illumina adapters and sample indices were added to the amplicons in two consecutive PCR reactions performed with Phusion HS II polymerase. After gel purification with the NucleoSpin Gel and PCR Clean-up kit, the amplicons were checked using Qubit and an Agilent 2100 Bioanalyzer. Sequencing of the libraries was done on an Illumina MiSeq with paired-end, single-indexed 600-cycle runs. In the original analysis: Processing of the TRB sequences was carried out with MiXCR versions 2.12 and 3.0.5. Each unique CDR3 nucleotide sequence was counted as one clone, and only productive sequences with at least two reads were retained. Repertoire metrics included Shannon diversity, evenness, clonality (one minus evenness), and alpha-parameterized diversity profiles from alpha 0 to 5. Generation probabilities of clones in paired pre- and post-chemotherapy samples were computed with the IGoR algorithm. TCRdb reran the public reads through fastp at Q25 and MiXCR, keeping productive beta chains. All rows with the same CDR3 protein become a single entry with the most common DNA and genes. These V and J calls rely on TCRdb rather than the paper's analysis. In all, the sample holds 650 to 950 distinct CDR3 sequences, and 22% of those were seen once. The biggest ten clones account for approximately 40% of the sample.

Genomic DNA extracted from peripheral blood, rather than sorted cells or RNA, was used as the source for amplification of TCR beta rearrangements. This clonotype was sampled from a human donor in good health. What was sequenced was blood. The chain is encoded by TRBV5-4 joined to TRBJ2-3; TRBD2 agrees with 10 junctional bases. The CDR3 protein is CASSLWTSGSTDTQYF. Read as DNA, the sequence is TGTGCCAGCAGCTTGTGGACTAGCGGAAGCACAGATACGCAGTATTTT.